Detailed here is one TCR beta chain. Its recognized antigen is unknown. One base away there is no much larger clone; base qualities are not given. Trimming at the junction amounts to 5 bases on V and 2 bases on J, and the germline ends lie 13 bases apart. From the cysteine through the phenylalanine, the CDR3 covers 14 amino acids. CDR3 DNA only is kept here, 42 bases in frame from base 1. Looking up the germline V gene (reference sequence) yields CDR1 DFQATT and CDR2 SNEGSKA. The data belong to a study of CD8 T cells in ankylosing spondylitis (TCRdb year 2017). About the investigation overall: The study set out to find disease-linked TCR variants by profiling T cell receptor beta repertoires in ankylosing spondylitis patients and healthy donors. The full study cohort was made up of about 24 ankylosing spondylitis patients and over 90 healthy donors. Peripheral blood was sampled, and synovial fluid was additionally collected from ankylosing spondylitis patients.

The paper's findings and limits, for the study overall: Some motif variants were previously reported in synovial fluid and blood of reactive arthritis patients, suggesting common disease-initiation mechanisms. Blood from ankylosing spondylitis patients appeared to be characterized by a TCR beta motif made up of several highly homologous amino acid variants. According to the report, matched synovial fluid samples from ankylosing spondylitis patients were significantly enriched for the disease-linked clones. In peripheral blood, the disease-linked clones were found at relatively low frequencies and had a CD8+ phenotype.

Sequencing relied on an Illumina HiSeq 2500. Quantitative 5'-RACE with molecular barcodes was the method used to prepare the TCR beta libraries. For the original study's pipeline: A new computational method based on a probabilistic model of VDJ rearrangement was used to identify disease-linked TCR variants. TCRdb redid the processing of the public reads, applying fastp at Q25 and MiXCR, and retained in-frame beta chains. A single entry per CDR3 protein holds the most common genes and DNA from its merged rows. These V and J calls derive from TCRdb rather than the authors' analysis. This sample is represented by fewer than 400,000 distinct CDR3 sequences; about 14% of them were singletons. The top ten constitute about 1% of the sample.

The receptor was isolated from a male donor with ankylosing spondylitis or in good health (not recorded which). The sequence is built from TRBV20-1 and TRBJ2-1, with the D gene not clear enough to name. Sequencing used blood, either unsorted or a sorted T cell fraction (not recorded which). The nucleotide sequence reads as follows: TGCAGTGCTCCGACCGACCATGCCTACAATGAGCAGTTCTTC. This gives the protein CSAPTDHAYNEQFF.